The entry below describes one T cell receptor (beta chain). This entry comes from a study of PD-L1 blockade in urothelial cancer. Time point in this sample: pretreatment peripheral blood. Patients were living with locally advanced or metastatic urothelial carcinoma. Here immunoSEQ multiplex PCR was the method, and the copy in TCRdb shows in-frame clones only, minus some. The sample includes 45,000 to 55,000 clones, roughly 78% of them seen just once. The CDR3 is 12 amino acids. Germline V CDR1 and CDR2: MNHEY, SVGAGI. V gave up 6 bases and J gave up 12 bases, with 14 bases separating them. This TCR was sampled from a man aged 65 to 79 with urothelial cancer. The sample consisted of PBMCs, taken around atezolizumab (anti-PD-L1) treatment. The chain recombines TRBV6-5 with TRBJ1-4, with no clear D. CDR3: CASSRLGEELFF. DNA for the CDR3: TGTGCCAGCAGCCGTCTCGGGGAGGAACTGTTTTTT.